A selection of T cell receptor beta chains follows, all from one sample in a study of T-cell reconstitution after alpha-beta-depleted transplantation in children. In TCRdb, the PCR reads were re-called with MiXCR into one record per CDR3 protein. The sample contains about 1,000,000 distinct CDR3 sequences, roughly 29% of which appear only once. Sequencing was performed on PBMCs, mostly from graft donor cells, taken 360 days after TCRalphabeta/CD19-depleted stem cell transplant. The source of these receptors is a boy less than two years old who had a stem cell transplant for SCID, so the T cells may come from the graft donor. The CDR3 runs from the conserved cysteine through the conserved F or W. A D gene is named only where the DNA matches it firmly. Where a row states a size, it is once, few, many or the class of an expanded clone; other rows omit it.

>NA|few|TRBV7-2|TRBJ2-2
CASRYRVTGELFF
TGTGCCAGCAGATACAGGGTGACCGGGGAGCTGTTTTTT
>NA|NA|TRBV20-1|TRBJ1-2
CSAREQGGGYTF
TGCAGTGCTAGAGAACAGGGAGGGGGCTACACCTTC
>NA|few|TRBV12-3/TRBV12-4|TRBJ2-2
CASSLAFGTSLGGELFF
TGTGCCAGCAGTTTAGCTTTTGGGACCTCCCTCGGCGGGGAGCTGTTTTTT
>TRBD2|NA|TRBV10-3|TRBJ2-1
CAIMGASGGNEQFF
TGTGCCATCATGGGGGCTAGCGGGGGCAATGAGCAGTTCTTC
>TRBD1|few|TRBV5-1|TRBJ2-7
CASSRRTGGNEQYF
TGCGCCAGCAGCCGCCGGACAGGGGGGAACGAGCAGTACTTC
>NA|few|TRBV21-1|TRBJ2-2
CASLRGPRTGELFF
TGTGCCAGCCTAAGGGGACCGAGAACCGGGGAGCTGTTTTTT
>NA|few|TRBV2|TRBJ1-1
CASKGPGKEAFF
TGTGCCAGCAAGGGTCCCGGAAAGGAAGCTTTCTTT
>TRBD2|NA|TRBV5-5|TRBJ2-5
CASSATSGGFQETQYF
TGTGCCAGCAGCGCCACTAGCGGGGGGTTCCAAGAGACCCAGTACTTC
>NA|few|TRBV29-1|TRBJ2-2
CSVEDSGELFF
TGCAGCGTTGAAGATTCCGGGGAGCTGTTTTTT
>NA|NA|TRBV10-3|TRBJ2-1
CAILQFGEQFF
TGTGCCATACTTCAGTTTGGTGAGCAGTTCTTC
>TRBD2|NA|TRBV7-6|TRBJ2-1
CASSLERGGPYNEQFF
TGTGCCAGCAGCTTAGAGCGGGGGGGACCCTACAATGAGCAGTTCTTC
>TRBD1|NA|TRBV20-1|TRBJ2-2
CSARGSGTGRDTGELFF
TGCAGTGCTAGAGGCTCTGGGACAGGGAGGGACACCGGGGAGCTGTTTTTT
>TRBD2|many|TRBV6-5|TRBJ2-3
CASSYPVERGETDTQYF
TGTGCCAGCAGTTACCCGGTGGAGCGGGGTGAGACAGATACGCAGTATTTT
>TRBD2|NA|TRBV3-1|TRBJ2-1
CASSQEWILAGGPSSYNEQFF
TGTGCCAGCAGCCAAGAGTGGATTCTAGCGGGGGGTCCGAGCTCCTACAATGAGCAGTTCTTC
>TRBD2|few|TRBV18|TRBJ2-3
CASSPPTSGGPNEGTQYF
TGTGCCAGCTCACCACCGACTAGCGGGGGCCCGAACGAGGGTACGCAGTATTTT
>TRBD1|NA|TRBV2|TRBJ2-7
CASSSGQGNMGEQYF
TGTGCCAGCAGTTCGGGACAGGGGAATATGGGCGAGCAGTACTTC
>NA|NA|TRBV15|TRBJ2-5
CATSRDRGGAQETQYF
TGTGCCACCAGCAGAGATCGCGGAGGGGCCCAAGAGACCCAGTACTTC
>NA|NA|TRBV20-1|TRBJ2-7
CSASRRRGPLSYEQYF
TGCAGTGCTAGTCGGAGAAGGGGCCCATTATCCTACGAGCAGTACTTC
>TRBD1|few|TRBV7-2|TRBJ1-4
CASSSWDRVNEKLFF
TGTGCCAGCAGCTCGTGGGACAGAGTCAATGAAAAACTGTTTTTT
>NA|NA|TRBV28|TRBJ2-3
CASSFGRGADTQYF
TGTGCCAGCAGTTTCGGCAGGGGAGCAGATACGCAGTATTTT
>TRBD1|few|TRBV29-1|TRBJ1-1
CSVDTGEPEAFF
TGCAGCGTTGACACAGGGGAGCCTGAAGCTTTCTTT
>TRBD1|NA|TRBV20-1|TRBJ2-3
CSASGTGTGTDTQYF
TGCAGTGCTAGCGGGACAGGGACAGGCACAGATACGCAGTATTTT
>NA|NA|TRBV20-1|TRBJ2-7
CSASTLLEQYF
TGCAGTGCTAGCACCTTACTGGAGCAGTACTTC
>NA|NA|TRBV12-3/TRBV12-4|TRBJ2-1
CASSWGGLRGYNEQFF
TGTGCCAGCAGTTGGGGGGGATTAAGGGGGTACAATGAGCAGTTCTTC
>TRBD2|few|TRBV7-2|TRBJ2-5
CASSLRTSAGETQYF
TGTGCCAGCAGCTTGCGCACTAGCGCTGGGGAGACCCAGTACTTC
>NA|NA|TRBV7-7|TRBJ1-2
CASSLPGGFIGINYGYTF
TGTGCCAGCAGCTTACCCGGGGGATTCATAGGGATAAACTATGGCTACACCTTC
>NA|NA|TRBV12-3/TRBV12-4|TRBJ1-2
CASSPTGKTAYGYTF
TGTGCCAGCAGTCCTACCGGGAAGACAGCATATGGCTACACCTTC
>NA|NA|TRBV21-1|TRBJ2-7
CASSKFGWTGVYEQYF
TGTGCCAGCAGCAAATTTGGCTGGACAGGGGTCTACGAGCAGTACTTC
>TRBD2|few|TRBV5-1|TRBJ2-1
CASSTLLAGSSYNEQFF
TGCGCCAGCAGCACTCTACTAGCGGGGAGCTCCTACAATGAGCAGTTCTTC
>NA|few|TRBV9|TRBJ2-3
CASSVDGYQKTDTQYF
TGTGCCAGCAGCGTAGATGGCTACCAGAAGACAGATACGCAGTATTTT
>NA|NA|TRBV5-1|TRBJ1-1
CASSLSTGVTEAFF
TGCGCCAGCAGCTTGTCGACAGGTGTCACTGAAGCTTTCTTT
>NA|NA|TRBV3-1|TRBJ2-3
CASSPPVSGGTYTQYF
TGTGCCAGCAGCCCTCCCGTCTCGGGGGGCACATATACGCAGTATTTT
>NA|NA|TRBV6-1|TRBJ2-5
CASSQGHPWGTQYF
TGTGCCAGCAGTCAGGGACATCCATGGGGGACCCAGTACTTC
>NA|NA|TRBV21-1|TRBJ2-2
CASCHPLPGELFF
TGTGCCAGCTGCCACCCCCTTCCCGGGGAGCTGTTTTTT
>NA|NA|TRBV28|TRBJ1-1
CASSPTLPTEAFF
TGTGCCAGCAGCCCCACTCTCCCCACTGAAGCTTTCTTT
>NA|NA|TRBV5-1|TRBJ2-2
CASSFGDDTGELFF
TGCGCCAGCAGCTTTGGTGACGACACCGGGGAGCTGTTTTTT
>NA|NA|TRBV5-1|TRBJ1-1
CASSFGTRSTEAFF
TGCGCCAGCAGCTTCGGGACCCGGAGCACTGAAGCTTTCTTT
>NA|few|TRBV28|TRBJ2-4
CASMEGLAKNIQYF
TGTGCCAGCATGGAAGGCCTAGCCAAAAACATTCAGTACTTC
>TRBD2|NA|TRBV5-1|TRBJ2-1
CASSMGGSRGDEQFF
TGCGCCAGCAGCATGGGGGGGAGCCGAGGCGATGAGCAGTTCTTC
>NA|few|TRBV28|TRBJ2-1
CASSTQNQNEQFF
TGTGCCAGCAGCACACAGAACCAGAATGAGCAGTTCTTC
>TRBD1|NA|TRBV4-1|TRBJ2-7
CASSQVNRGLYEQYF
TGCGCCAGCAGCCAAGTCAACAGGGGGCTCTACGAGCAGTACTTC
>TRBD2|few|TRBV6-1|TRBJ2-7
CASSRLAGGPRQYF
TGTGCCAGCAGTCGACTAGCGGGGGGGCCTCGGCAGTACTTC
>NA|NA|TRBV6-2/TRBV6-3|TRBJ2-5
CASSYLGRMGETQYF
TGTGCCAGCAGTTACCTTGGGCGTATGGGGGAGACCCAGTACTTC
>NA|NA|TRBV20-1|TRBJ1-1
CSARDLQKNTEAFF
TGCAGTGCTAGAGATCTTCAGAAGAACACTGAAGCTTTCTTT
>TRBD1|few|TRBV20-1|TRBJ1-1
CSADRGLNTEAFF
TGCAGTGCAGACAGGGGCCTGAACACTGAAGCTTTCTTT
>NA|many|TRBV28|TRBJ1-3
CASSLGSNSGNTIYF
TGTGCCAGCAGTTTAGGTTCGAACTCTGGAAACACCATATATTTT
>NA|few|TRBV4-2|TRBJ1-2
CASSQDNRGGYTF
TGTGCCAGCAGCCAAGATAACAGAGGGGGCTACACCTTC
>TRBD1|NA|TRBV29-1|TRBJ2-1
CSVGDRGPYNEQFF
TGCAGCGTGGGTGACAGGGGGCCCTACAATGAGCAGTTCTTC
>NA|NA|TRBV9|TRBJ1-2
CASSVGTGDYGYTF
TGTGCCAGCAGCGTTGGGACCGGGGACTATGGCTACACCTTC
>NA|NA|TRBV12-3/TRBV12-4|TRBJ2-1
CASSPEDEQFF
TGTGCCAGCAGTCCCGAAGATGAGCAGTTCTTC
>NA|NA|TRBV20-1|TRBJ1-4
CSASRPSTGEKLFF
TGCAGTGCTAGTAGGCCCTCCACTGGGGAAAAACTGTTTTTT
>NA|NA|TRBV27|TRBJ2-2
CASIPGGFSSTGELFF
TGTGCCAGCATCCCTGGAGGATTTTCATCCACCGGGGAGCTGTTTTTT
>NA|NA|TRBV7-8|TRBJ2-5
CASSFGLTILQETQYF
TGTGCCAGCAGCTTTGGGCTGACGATTCTCCAAGAGACCCAGTACTTC